This T cell receptor (beta chain) was profiled in a study of cytomegalovirus exposure and HLA in healthy donors. Trimming shortened V by 1 base and J by 6 bases, and 13 bases separated the two germline ends. Germline lookup yields CDR1 SEHNR and CDR2 FQNEAQ (reference sequence). The CDR3 spans 15 residues. With 60 Vbeta and 13 Jbeta primers, the PCR was carried out. Sequencing was performed with immunoSEQ multiplex PCR; in TCRdb, only in-frame clones are kept and a portion is missing. The sample table includes 140,000 to 150,000 clones. The rearrangement uses TRBV7-9 and TRBJ1-5, with D unclear. This sequence was found in a male donor in good health and CMV-seronegative. The sequenced sample was PBMCs. This chain's CDR3 is CASSLGQGGRQPQHF. The CDR3 DNA sequence: TGTGCCAGCAGCTTAGGGCAAGGAGGGCGTCAGCCCCAGCATTTT. Complete variable domain (other parts from reference TRBV7-9 and TRBJ1-5): DTGVSQNPRHKITKRGQNVTFRCDPISEHNRLYWYRQTLGQGPEFLTYFQNEAQLEKSRLLSDRFSAERPKGSFSTLEIQRTEQGDSAMYLCASSLGQGGRQPQHFGDGTRLSIL.